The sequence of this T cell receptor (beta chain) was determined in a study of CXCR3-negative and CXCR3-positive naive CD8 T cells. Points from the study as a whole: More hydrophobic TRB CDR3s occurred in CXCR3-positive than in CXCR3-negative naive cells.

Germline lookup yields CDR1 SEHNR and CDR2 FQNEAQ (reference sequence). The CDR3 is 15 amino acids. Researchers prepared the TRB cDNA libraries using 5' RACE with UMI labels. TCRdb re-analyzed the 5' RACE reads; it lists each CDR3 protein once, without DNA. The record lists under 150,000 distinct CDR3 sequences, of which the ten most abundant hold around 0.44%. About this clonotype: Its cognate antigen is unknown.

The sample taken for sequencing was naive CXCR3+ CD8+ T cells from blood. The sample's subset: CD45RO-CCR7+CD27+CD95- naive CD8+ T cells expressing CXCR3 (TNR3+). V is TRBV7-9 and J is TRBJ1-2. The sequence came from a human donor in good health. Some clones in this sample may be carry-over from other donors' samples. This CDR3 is CASSLSGGSGDGYTF.